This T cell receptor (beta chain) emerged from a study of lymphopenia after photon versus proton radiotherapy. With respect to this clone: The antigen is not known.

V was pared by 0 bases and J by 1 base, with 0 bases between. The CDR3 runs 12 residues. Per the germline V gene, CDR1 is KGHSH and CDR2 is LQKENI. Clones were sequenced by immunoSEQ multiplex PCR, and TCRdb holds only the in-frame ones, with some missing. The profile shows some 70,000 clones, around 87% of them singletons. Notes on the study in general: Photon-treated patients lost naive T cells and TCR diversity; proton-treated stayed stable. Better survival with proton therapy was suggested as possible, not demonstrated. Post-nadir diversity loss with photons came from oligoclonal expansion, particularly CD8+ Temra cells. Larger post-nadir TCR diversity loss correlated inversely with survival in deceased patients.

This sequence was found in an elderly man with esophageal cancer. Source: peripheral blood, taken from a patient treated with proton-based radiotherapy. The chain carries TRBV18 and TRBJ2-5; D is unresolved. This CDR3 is CASSPPQETQYF. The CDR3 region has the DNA TGTGCCAGCTCACCACCCCAAGAGACCCAGTACTTC. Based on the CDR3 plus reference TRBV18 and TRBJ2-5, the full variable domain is NAGVMQNPRHLVRRRGQEARLRCSPMKGHSHVYWYRQLPEEGLKFMVYLQKENIIDESGMPKERFSAEFPKEGPSILRIQQVVRGDSAAYFCASSPPQETQYFGPGTRLLVL.